This T cell receptor beta chain was sequenced in a study of regulatory T cells in long-lasting Graves disease. General observations from the study: New patients shared 800 to 1,000 public clonotypes, and persistent patients shared more, with approximately 2,600. TRBV28, TRBJ1-2 and TRBJ2-5 were segments that persistent disease favored.

In its sample, this clonotype was seen a few times. The antigen is unknown. Arm-PCR of CDR3 regions with iRepertoire HTBI primers generated TCR beta libraries. Per the original methods: Samples revealed 50 to 70 TRBV and roughly 15 TRBJ segments. MiXCR, applied by TCRdb to the multiplex PCR reads, yields one record per CDR3 protein. The V and J calls and clone size are TCRdb's, not the authors'. The sample records around 460,000 distinct CDR3 sequences, 20% to 25% being singletons. CDR1 and CDR2 from the germline V gene are SEHNR and FQNEAQ (reference sequence). The CDR3 covers 14 residues. The junction had 6 bases not matched to a gene; V was cut back by 6 bases and J by 7 bases. The time point was: persistent/refractory GD, antithyroid drugs over 5 years with positive TRAb. Extracted PBMC RNA gave rise to the TCR library. American Thyroid Association guidelines defined how Graves' disease was diagnosed.

The material sequenced was peripheral blood mononuclear cells (PBMCs), taken when the disease was refractory, from a patient treated with antithyroid drugs. The chain combines TRBV7-9 with TRBJ2-1; 10 nucleotides agree with TRBD1. This sequence was found in a female donor with Graves disease. The CDR3 bases are TGTGCCAGCAGTCTTGGACAGGGGGTAAATGAGCAGTTCTTC. This sequence encodes CASSLGQGVNEQFF.